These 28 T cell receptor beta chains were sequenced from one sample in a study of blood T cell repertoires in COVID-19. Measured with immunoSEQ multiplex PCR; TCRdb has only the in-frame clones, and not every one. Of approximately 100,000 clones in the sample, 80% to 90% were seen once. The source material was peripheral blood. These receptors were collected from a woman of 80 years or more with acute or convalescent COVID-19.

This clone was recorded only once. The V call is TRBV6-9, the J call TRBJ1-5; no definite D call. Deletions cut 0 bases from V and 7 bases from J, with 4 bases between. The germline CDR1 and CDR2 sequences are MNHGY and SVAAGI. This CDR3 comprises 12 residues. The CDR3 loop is CASSYSRQPQHF. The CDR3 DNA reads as TGTGCCAGCAGTTATTCGAGGCAGCCCCAGCATTTT.

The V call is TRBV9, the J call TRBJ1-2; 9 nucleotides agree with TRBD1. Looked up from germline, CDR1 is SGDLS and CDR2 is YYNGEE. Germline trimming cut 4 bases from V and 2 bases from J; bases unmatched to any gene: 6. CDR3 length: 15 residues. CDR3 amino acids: CASSPRTGVNYGYTF. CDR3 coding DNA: TGTGCCAGCAGCCCGCGGACAGGGGTAAACTATGGCTACACCTTC. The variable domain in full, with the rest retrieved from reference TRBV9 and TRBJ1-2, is DSGVTQTPKHLITATGQRVTLRCSPRSGDLSVYWYQQSLDQGLQFLIQYYNGEERAKGNILERFSAQQFPDLHSELNLSSLELGDSALYFCASSPRTGVNYGYTFGSGTRLTVV.

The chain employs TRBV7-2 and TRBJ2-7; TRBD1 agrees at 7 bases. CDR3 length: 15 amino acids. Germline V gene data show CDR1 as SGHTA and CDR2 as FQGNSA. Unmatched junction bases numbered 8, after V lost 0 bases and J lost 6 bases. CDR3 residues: CASSLAGTVLPEQYF. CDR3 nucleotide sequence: TGTGCCAGCAGCTTAGCCGGGACAGTCTTGCCCGAGCAGTACTTC.

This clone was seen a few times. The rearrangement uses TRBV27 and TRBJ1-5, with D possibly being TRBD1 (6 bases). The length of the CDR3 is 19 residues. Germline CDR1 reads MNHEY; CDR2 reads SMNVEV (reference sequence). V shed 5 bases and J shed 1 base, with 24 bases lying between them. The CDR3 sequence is CASSPVRSRGIFSNQPQHF. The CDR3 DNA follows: TGTGCCAGCAGTCCCGTCCGAAGCAGGGGTATTTTCAGCAATCAGCCCCAGCATTTT.

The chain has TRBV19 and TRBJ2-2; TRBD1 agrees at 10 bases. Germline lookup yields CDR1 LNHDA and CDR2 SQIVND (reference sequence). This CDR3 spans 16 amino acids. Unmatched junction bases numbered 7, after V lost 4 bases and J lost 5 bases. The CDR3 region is CASSRGQGVFTGELFF. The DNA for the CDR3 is TGTGCCAGTAGTAGAGGACAGGGGGTTTTTACCGGGGAGCTGTTTTTT. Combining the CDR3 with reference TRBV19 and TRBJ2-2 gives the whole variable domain DGGITQSPKYLFRKEGQNVTLSCEQNLNHDAMYWYRQDPGQGLRLIYYSQIVNDFQKGDIAEGYSVSREKKESFPLTVTSAQKNPTAFYLCASSRGQGVFTGELFFGEGSRLTVL.

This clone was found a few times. The CDR3 sequence: CASSQSGGAGYEQYF. CDR3 sequence (DNA): TGCGCCAGCAGCCAAAGCGGGGGGGCCGGTTACGAGCAGTACTTC. The chain combines TRBV5-1 with TRBJ2-7; 10 bases agree with TRBD2. V lost 4 bases to trimming and J lost 4 bases; unmatched junction nucleotides: 8. This CDR3 region has 15 residues. CDR1 is SGHRS and CDR2 is YFSETQ in the germline V gene.

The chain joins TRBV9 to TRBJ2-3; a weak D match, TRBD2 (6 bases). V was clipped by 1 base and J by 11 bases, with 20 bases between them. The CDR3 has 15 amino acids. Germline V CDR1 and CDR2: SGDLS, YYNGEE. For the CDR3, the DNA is TGTGCCAGCAGCGTACTACCGGGCCTCGGGGGAGAGCAGTATTTT. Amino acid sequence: CASSVLPGLGGEQYF.

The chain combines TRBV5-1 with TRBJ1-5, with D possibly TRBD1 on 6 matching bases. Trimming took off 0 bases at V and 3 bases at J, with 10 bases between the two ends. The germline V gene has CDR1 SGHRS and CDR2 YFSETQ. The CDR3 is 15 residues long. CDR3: CASSLEGGINQPQHF. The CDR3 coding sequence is TGCGCCAGCAGCTTGGAAGGGGGAATCAATCAGCCCCAGCATTTT.

CDR3 sequence: CASSVSGTAGGNTIYF. DNA for the CDR3: TGTGCCAGTAGCGTCTCCGGGACTGCGGGTGGAAACACCATATATTTT. This sequence joins TRBV19 and TRBJ1-3; tentatively, D is TRBD1 (5 bases). The CDR3 covers 16 residues. Germline loops: CDR1 LNHDA, CDR2 SQIVND (reference sequence). The ends were cut back, 6 bases at V and 3 bases at J, with 18 bases in the middle. Looking up the rest from reference TRBV19 and TRBJ1-3 gives the full variable domain: DGGITQSPKYLFRKEGQNVTLSCEQNLNHDAMYWYRQDPGQGLRLIYYSQIVNDFQKGDIAEGYSVSREKKESFPLTVTSAQKNPTAFYLCASSVSGTAGGNTIYFGEGSWLTVV.

DNA of the CDR3: TGTGCCTGGAGAAAAGCTTTTTATCTTGCCGGGGAGCTGTTTTTT. Residues: CAWRKAFYLAGELFF. The chain employs TRBV30 and TRBJ2-2; D is unclear. This CDR3 is 15 amino acids long. Trimming cost V 3 bases and J 6 bases, with 17 bases left between them. Germline V gives CDR1 GTSNPN, CDR2 SVGIG (reference sequence).

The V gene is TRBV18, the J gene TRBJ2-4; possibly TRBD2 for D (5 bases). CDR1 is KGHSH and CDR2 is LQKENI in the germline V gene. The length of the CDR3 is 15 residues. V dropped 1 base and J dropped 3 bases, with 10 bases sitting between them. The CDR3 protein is CASSPQGSGKNIQYF. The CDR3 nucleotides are TGTGCCAGCTCACCACAGGGCAGCGGCAAAAACATTCAGTACTTC.

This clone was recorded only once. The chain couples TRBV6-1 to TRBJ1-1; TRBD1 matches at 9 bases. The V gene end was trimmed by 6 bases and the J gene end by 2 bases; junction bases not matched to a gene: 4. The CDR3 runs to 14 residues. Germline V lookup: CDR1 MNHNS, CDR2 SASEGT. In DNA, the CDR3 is TGTGCCAGCAGGGGACAGGGAGGAAACACTGAAGCTTTCTTT. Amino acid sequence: CASRGQGGNTEAFF.

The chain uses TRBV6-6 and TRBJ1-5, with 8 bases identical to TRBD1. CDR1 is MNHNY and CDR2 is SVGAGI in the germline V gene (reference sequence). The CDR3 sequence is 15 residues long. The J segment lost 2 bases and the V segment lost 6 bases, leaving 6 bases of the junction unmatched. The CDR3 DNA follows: TGTGCCAGCAGCTTAGGACAGGGAGGCAATCAGCCCCAGCATTTT. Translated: CASSLGQGGNQPQHF.

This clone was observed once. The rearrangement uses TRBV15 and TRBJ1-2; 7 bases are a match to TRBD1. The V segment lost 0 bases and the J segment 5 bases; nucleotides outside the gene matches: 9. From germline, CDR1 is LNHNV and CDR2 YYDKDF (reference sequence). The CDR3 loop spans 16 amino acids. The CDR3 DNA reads TGTGCCACCAGCAGAGATCTTTTACAGGGGACTTATGGCTACACCTTC. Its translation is CATSRDLLQGTYGYTF.

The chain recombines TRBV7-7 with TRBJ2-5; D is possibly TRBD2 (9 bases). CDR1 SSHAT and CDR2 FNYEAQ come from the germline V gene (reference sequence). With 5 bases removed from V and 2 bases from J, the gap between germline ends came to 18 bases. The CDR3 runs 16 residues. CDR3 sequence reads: CASSPGGGGVQETQYF. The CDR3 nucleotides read TGTGCCAGCAGCCCAGGGGGCGGGGGGGTTCAAGAGACCCAGTACTTC.

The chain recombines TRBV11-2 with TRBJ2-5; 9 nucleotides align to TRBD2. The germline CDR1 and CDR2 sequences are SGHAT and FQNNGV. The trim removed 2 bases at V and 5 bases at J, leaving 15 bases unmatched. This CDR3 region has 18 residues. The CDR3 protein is CASSLTPGGGGALETQYF. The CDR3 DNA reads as TGTGCCAGCAGCTTAACCCCCGGAGGCGGGGGGGCCCTGGAGACCCAGTACTTC.

The CDR3 region has the DNA TGTGCCTGGAGCCAACTTGGGACAGGGGCCAATGAGCAGTTCTTC. It encodes CAWSQLGTGANEQFF. The J gene is TRBJ2-1, the V gene TRBV30; 10 positions match TRBD1. With V trimmed by 3 bases and J by 6 bases, 8 bases remained unmatched. Germline V gives CDR1 GTSNPN, CDR2 SVGIG (reference sequence). The CDR3 has 15 residues.

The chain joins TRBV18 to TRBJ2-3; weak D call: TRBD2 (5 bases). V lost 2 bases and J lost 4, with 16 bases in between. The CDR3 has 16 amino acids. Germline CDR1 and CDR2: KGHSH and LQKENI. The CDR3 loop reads CASSPSVAFGPDTQYF. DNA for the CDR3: TGTGCCAGCTCACCATCAGTAGCGTTCGGTCCAGATACGCAGTATTTT.

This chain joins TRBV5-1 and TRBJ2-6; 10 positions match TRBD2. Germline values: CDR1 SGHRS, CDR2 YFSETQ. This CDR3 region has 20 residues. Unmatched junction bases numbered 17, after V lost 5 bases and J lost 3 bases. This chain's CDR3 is CASRESGLAGDYSGANVLTF. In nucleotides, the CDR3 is TGCGCCAGCAGAGAATCCGGGCTAGCGGGGGACTATAGTGGGGCCAACGTCCTGACTTTC.

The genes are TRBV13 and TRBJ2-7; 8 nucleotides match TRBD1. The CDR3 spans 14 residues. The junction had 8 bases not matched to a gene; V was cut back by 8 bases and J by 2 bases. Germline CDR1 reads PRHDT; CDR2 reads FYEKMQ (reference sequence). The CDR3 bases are TGTGCCAGCTCCGGACAGGGAAGAACCTACGAGCAGTACTTC. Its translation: CASSGQGRTYEQYF.

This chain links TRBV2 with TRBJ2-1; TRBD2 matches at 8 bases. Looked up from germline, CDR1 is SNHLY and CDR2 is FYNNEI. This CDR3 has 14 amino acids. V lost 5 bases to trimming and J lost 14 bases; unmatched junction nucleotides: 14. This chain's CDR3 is CASSSLGSGGWEFF. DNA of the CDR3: TGTGCCAGCAGTTCCCTGGGGAGCGGGGGATGGGAGTTCTTC.

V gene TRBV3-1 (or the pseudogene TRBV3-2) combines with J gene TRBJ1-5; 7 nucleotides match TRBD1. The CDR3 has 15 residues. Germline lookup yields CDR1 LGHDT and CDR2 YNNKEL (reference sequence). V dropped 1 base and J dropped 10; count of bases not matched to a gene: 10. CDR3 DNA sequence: TGTGCCAGCAGCCAAGGAGAAACAGGGGCTTTCCCCCAGCATTTT. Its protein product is CASSQGETGAFPQHF.

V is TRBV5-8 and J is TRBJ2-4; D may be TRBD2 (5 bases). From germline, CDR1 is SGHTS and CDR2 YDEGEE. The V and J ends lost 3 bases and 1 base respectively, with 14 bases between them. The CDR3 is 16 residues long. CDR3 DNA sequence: TGTGCCAGCAGCTACGGGATCGGGGTTGCCAAAAACATTCAGTACTTC. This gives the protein CASSYGIGVAKNIQYF.

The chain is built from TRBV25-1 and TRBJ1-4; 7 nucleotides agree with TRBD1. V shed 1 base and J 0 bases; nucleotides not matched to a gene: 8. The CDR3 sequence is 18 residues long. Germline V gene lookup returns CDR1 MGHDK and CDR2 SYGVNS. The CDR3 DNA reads TGTGCCAGCAGTGAATTCGTAAGGGGGCGATCAACTAATGAAAAACTGTTTTTT. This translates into CASSEFVRGRSTNEKLFF.

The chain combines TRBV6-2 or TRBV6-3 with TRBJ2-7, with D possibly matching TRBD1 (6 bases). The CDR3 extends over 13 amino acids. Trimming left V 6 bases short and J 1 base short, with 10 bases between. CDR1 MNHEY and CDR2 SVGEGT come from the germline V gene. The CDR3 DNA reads TGTGCCAGCAGCGGGACACCATCCTACGAGCAGTACTTC. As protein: CASSGTPSYEQYF.

CDR3 DNA: TGTGCCAGTAGTACACAAGTCGCCTACGAGCAGTACTTC. This gives the protein CASSTQVAYEQYF. The chain employs TRBV19 and TRBJ2-7; unclear D gene. V was cut by 4 bases and J by 2 bases, with 9 bases left in between. Germline CDR1 is LNHDA and CDR2 is SQIVND (reference sequence). The CDR3 is made up of 13 amino acids.

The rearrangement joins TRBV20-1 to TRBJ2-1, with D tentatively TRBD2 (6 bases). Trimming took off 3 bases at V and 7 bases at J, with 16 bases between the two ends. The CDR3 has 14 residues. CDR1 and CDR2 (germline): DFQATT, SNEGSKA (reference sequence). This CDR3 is CSASQPMGGNEQFF. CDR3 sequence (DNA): TGCAGTGCTAGTCAACCGATGGGGGGTAATGAGCAGTTCTTC.

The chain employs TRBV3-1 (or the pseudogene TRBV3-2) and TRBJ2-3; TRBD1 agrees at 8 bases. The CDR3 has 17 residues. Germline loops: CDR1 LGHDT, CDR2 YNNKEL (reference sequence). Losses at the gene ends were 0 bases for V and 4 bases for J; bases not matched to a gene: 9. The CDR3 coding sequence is TGTGCCAGCAGCCAAGATGGGACAGGCCCTCGGGCAGATACGCAGTATTTT. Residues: CASSQDGTGPRADTQYF.